The next 4 T cell receptor beta chains were all read from a single sample in a study of type 1 regulatory T cells. TCRdb used MiXCR to reprocess the reads, holding one entry per CDR3 protein. In the table there are 80,000 to 100,000 distinct CDR3 sequences, 30% to 35% of which are singletons. Sequencing was done on a sample of CD4+ T cells, either the whole sample or a sorted fraction (not recorded which). The origin of the receptors is a human donor in good health.

This clonotype occurred a few times. The chain links TRBV2 to TRBJ2-5; 10 bases match TRBD2. Germline V gives CDR1 SNHLY, CDR2 FYNNEI. The CDR3 runs to 15 residues. The ends lost 7 bases at V and 8 bases at J; junction bases unmatched: 13. Written as DNA, the CDR3 is TGTGCCAGCATCACAAGAGGAACTAGCGGGGTAACCCAGTACTTC. This codes for CASITRGTSGVTQYF.

The chain recombines TRBV12-3 or TRBV12-4 with TRBJ2-1; 10 bases fit TRBD2. Unmatched junction bases numbered 9, after V lost 4 bases and J lost 3 bases. The CDR3 totals 17 residues. The CDR3 region is CASSSPATSGIYNEQFF. For the CDR3, the DNA is TGTGCCAGCAGTTCCCCAGCTACTAGCGGGATCTACAATGAGCAGTTCTTC.

This clonotype appeared many times. The chain recombines TRBV12-3 or TRBV12-4 with TRBJ2-5; 9 bases match TRBD2. V gave up 2 bases and J gave up 1 base; unmatched junction bases: 8. The CDR3 loop spans 17 amino acids. Written as DNA, the CDR3 is TGTGCCAGCAGTTTACGGGGACTAGCAGGGCCCCAAGAGACCCAGTACTTC. Translation: CASSLRGLAGPQETQYF.

This clonotype was seen a handful of times. This chain connects TRBV6-5 to TRBJ2-1, with TRBD2 matching over 10 bases. The germline V gene has CDR1 MNHEY and CDR2 SVGAGI. V gave up 0 bases and J gave up 4 bases; unmatched junction bases: 6. This CDR3 spans 17 amino acids. The CDR3 protein is CASSYSGTSEVYNEQFF. The CDR3, as DNA: TGTGCCAGCAGTTACTCCGGGACTAGCGAAGTATACAATGAGCAGTTCTTC.